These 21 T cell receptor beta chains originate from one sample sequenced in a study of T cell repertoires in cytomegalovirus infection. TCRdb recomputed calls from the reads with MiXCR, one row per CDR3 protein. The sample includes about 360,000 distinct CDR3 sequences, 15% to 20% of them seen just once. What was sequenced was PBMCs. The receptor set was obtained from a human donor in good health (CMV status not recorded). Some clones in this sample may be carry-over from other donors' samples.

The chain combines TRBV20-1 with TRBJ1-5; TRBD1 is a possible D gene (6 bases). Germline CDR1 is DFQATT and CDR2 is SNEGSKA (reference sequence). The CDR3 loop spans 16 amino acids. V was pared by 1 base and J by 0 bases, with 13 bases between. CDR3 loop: CSARVTTGYSNQPQHF. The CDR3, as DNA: TGCAGTGCTAGAGTAACGACAGGCTATAGCAATCAGCCCCAGCATTTT.

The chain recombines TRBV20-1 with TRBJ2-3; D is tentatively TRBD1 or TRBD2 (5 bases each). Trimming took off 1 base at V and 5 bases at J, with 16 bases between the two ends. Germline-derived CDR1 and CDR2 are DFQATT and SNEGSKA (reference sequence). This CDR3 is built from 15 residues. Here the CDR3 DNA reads TGCAGTGCTAGAGGTCTGGACTTGGGGGTAGATACGCAGTATTTT. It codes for CSARGLDLGVDTQYF.

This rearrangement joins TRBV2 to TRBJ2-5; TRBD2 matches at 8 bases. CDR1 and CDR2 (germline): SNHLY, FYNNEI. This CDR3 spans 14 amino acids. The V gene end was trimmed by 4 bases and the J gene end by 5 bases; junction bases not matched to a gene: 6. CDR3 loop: CASSAGTRLETQYF. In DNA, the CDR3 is TGTGCCAGCAGTGCTGGGACTAGACTCGAGACCCAGTACTTC.

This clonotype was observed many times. For the CDR3, the DNA is TGTGCCAGCTCACCGGCGGAGAACACTGAAGCTTTCTTT. Translating gives CASSPAENTEAFF. The chain recombines TRBV18 with TRBJ1-1; D is undetermined. This CDR3 is built from 13 residues. Trimming removed 3 bases at V and 1 base at J, with 6 bases between. Germline CDR1 reads KGHSH; CDR2 reads LQKENI.

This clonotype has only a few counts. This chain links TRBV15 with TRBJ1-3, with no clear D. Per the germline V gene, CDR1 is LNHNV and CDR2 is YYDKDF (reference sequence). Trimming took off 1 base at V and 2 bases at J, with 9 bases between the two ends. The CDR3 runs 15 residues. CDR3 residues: CATSRVGPPGNTIYF. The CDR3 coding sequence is TGTGCCACCAGCAGAGTAGGACCTCCTGGAAACACCATATATTTT.

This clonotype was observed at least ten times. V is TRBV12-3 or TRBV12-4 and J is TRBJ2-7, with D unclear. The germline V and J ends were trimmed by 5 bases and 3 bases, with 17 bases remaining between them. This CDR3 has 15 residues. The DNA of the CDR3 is TGTGCCAGCAGTCCACCAGGAAGACCTGGCTACGAGCAGTACTTC. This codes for CASSPPGRPGYEQYF.

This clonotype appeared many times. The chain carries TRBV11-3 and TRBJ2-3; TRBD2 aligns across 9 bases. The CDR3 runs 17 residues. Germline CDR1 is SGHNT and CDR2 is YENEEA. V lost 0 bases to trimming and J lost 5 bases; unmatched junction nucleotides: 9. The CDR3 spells CASSLDQGPAGGDTQYF. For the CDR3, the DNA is TGTGCCAGCAGCTTAGATCAGGGACCAGCGGGGGGAGATACGCAGTATTTT.

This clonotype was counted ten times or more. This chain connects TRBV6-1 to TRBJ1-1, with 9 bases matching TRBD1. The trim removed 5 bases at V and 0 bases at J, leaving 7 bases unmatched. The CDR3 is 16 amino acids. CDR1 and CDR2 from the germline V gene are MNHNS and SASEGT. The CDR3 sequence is CASSTGQGYMNTEAFF. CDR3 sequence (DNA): TGTGCCAGCAGTACGGGACAGGGATACATGAACACTGAAGCTTTCTTT.

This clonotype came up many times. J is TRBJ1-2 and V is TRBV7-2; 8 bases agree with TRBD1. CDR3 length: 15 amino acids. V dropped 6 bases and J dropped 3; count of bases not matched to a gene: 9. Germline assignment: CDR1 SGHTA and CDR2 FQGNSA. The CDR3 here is CASSYQTGEDYGYTF. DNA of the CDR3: TGTGCCAGCAGTTACCAGACAGGGGAGGACTATGGCTACACCTTC.

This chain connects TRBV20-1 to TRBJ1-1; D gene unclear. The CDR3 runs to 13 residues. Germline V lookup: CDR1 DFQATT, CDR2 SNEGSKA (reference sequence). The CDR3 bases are TGCAGGGCTGCGCCGGGCCGATACACTGAAGCTTTCTTT. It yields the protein CRAAPGRYTEAFF.

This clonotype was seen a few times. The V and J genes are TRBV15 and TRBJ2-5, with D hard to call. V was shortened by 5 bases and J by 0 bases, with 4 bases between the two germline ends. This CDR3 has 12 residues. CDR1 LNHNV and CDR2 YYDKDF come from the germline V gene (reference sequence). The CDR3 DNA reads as TGTGCCACCAGCCGATACCAAGAGACCCAGTACTTC. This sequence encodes CATSRYQETQYF.

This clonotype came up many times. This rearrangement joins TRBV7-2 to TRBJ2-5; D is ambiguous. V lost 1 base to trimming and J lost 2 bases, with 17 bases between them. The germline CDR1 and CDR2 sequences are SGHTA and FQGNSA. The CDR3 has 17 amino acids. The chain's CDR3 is CASSLVGRATLQETQYF. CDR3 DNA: TGTGCCAGCAGCTTAGTGGGTCGAGCGACCCTGCAAGAGACCCAGTACTTC.

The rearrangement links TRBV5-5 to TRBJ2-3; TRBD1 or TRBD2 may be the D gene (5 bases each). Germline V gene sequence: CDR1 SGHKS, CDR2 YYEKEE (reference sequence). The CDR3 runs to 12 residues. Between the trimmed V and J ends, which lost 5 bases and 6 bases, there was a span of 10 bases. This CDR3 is CASRYGTDTQYF. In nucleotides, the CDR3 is TGTGCCAGCAGGTACGGGACGGATACGCAGTATTTT. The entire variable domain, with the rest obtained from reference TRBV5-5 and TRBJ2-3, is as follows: DAGVTQSPTHLIKTRGQQVTLRCSPISGHKSVSWYQQVLGQGPQFIFQYYEKEERGRGNFPDRFSARQFPNYSSELNVNALLLGDSALYLCASRYGTDTQYFGPGTRLTVL.

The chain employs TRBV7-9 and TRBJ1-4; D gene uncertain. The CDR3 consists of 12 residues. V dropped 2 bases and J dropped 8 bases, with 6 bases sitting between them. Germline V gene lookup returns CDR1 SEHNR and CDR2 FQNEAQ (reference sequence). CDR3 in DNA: TGTGCCAGCAGCTTACCCCCAGAAAAACTGTTTTTT. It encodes CASSLPPEKLFF.

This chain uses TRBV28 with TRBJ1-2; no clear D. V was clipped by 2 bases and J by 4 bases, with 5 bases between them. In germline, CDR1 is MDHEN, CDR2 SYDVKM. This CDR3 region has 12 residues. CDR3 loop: CASSLVAYGYTF. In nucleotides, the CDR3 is TGTGCCAGCAGTTTAGTTGCCTATGGCTACACCTTC.

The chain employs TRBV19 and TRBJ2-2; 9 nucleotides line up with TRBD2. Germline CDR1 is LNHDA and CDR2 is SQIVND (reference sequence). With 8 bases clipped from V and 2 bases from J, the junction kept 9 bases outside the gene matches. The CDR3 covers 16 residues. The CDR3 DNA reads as TGTGCCAGTCGCGGGGTAGCGGGAGATAACACCGGGGAGCTGTTTTTT. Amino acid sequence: CASRGVAGDNTGELFF.

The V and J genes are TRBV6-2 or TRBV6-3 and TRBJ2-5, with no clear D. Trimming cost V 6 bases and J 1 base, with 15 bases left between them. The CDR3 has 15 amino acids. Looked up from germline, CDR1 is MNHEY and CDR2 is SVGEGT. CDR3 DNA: TGTGCCAGCAGCCACGACCGTATACCCCAAGAGACCCAGTACTTC. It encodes CASSHDRIPQETQYF.

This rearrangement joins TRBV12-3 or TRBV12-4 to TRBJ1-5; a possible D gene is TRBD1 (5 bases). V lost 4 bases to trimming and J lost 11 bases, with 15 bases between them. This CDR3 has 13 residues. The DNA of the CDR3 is TGTGCCAGCAGTTCCGACTGGGGACGGGCCCAGCATTTT. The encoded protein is CASSSDWGRAQHF.

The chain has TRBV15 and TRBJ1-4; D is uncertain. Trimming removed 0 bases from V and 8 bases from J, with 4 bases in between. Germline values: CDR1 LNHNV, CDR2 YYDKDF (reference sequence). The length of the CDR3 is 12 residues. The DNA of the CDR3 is TGTGCCACCAGCAGAGATCAGGAAAAACTGTTTTTT. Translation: CATSRDQEKLFF.

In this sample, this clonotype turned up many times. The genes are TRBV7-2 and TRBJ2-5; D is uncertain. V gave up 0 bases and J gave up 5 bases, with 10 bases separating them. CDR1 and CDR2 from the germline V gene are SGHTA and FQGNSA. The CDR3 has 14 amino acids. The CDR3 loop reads CASSLAADFETQYF. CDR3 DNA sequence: TGTGCCAGCAGCTTAGCCGCCGATTTTGAGACCCAGTACTTC.

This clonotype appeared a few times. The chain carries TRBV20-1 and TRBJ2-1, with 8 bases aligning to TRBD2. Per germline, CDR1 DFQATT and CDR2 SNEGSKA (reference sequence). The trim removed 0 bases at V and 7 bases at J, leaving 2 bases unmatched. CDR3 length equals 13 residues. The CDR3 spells CSARELAVNEQFF. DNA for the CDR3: TGCAGTGCTAGAGAACTAGCGGTTAATGAGCAGTTCTTC.